The text below deals with one TCR beta chain. Its antigen is unknown. V lost 3 bases and J lost 3, with 6 bases in between. The CDR3 runs 13 residues. From germline, CDR1 is MGHDK and CDR2 SYGVNS. Here immunoSEQ multiplex PCR was the method, and the copy in TCRdb shows in-frame clones only, minus some. The profile shows approximately 100,000 clones, 90% of them singletons. This record comes from a study of OX40 agonist ivuxolimab in advanced cancers. Overall study context: Mean age 60 years, range about 23 to 79; approximately 83% male. Participants could have had prior anti-PD-1, anti-PD-L1 or anti-CTLA-4 therapy, and about 37% had some.

Overall study results and limits: In the 0.1 to 3.0 mg/kg range, CD4+ and CD8+ blood T cells had expanded clonally by week 6.

This clonotype was sampled from an adult with an advanced solid tumor such as melanoma, head and neck, liver or kidney cancer. The sample in question was CD4+ or CD8+ T cells sorted from blood, obtained in a trial of the OX40 agonist ivuxolimab. The chain links TRBV25-1 to TRBJ1-3; D gene ambiguous. As DNA, the CDR3 is TGTGCCAGCAGTGAGCCTGGTGGAAACACCATATATTTT. Translated, it gives CASSEPGGNTIYF.